The entry below gives a single T cell receptor (beta chain) sequence along with its context. Trimming stripped 4 bases from V and 3 bases from J, with 15 bases between. CDR3 length: 14 residues. CDR1 and CDR2 from the germline V gene are SQVTM and ANQGSEA. The data derive from a study of blood T cell repertoires in COVID-19. Study-level background: T cells, B-cell-depleted T cells, or PBMCs provided the cDNA or gDNA that served as material.

Produced via immunoSEQ multiplex PCR; TCRdb's table is partial and in-frame only. The repertoire holds about 170,000 clones, 80% to 90% seen once, with roughly 2% in the top ten. The V gene is TRBV29-1, the J gene TRBJ1-2; a possible D gene is TRBD1 (6 bases). The sequenced sample was peripheral blood. This sequence was found in a woman aged 80 or over with acute or convalescent COVID-19. DNA of the CDR3: TGCAGCGTTGTACCCAGAGACAGGCACTATGGCTACACCTTC. Translated, it gives CSVVPRDRHYGYTF.